Listed here are 11 T cell receptor beta chains from one sample, sequenced in a study of shared clonotypes between healthy human individuals. TCRdb's copy holds only in-frame clones and misses some; the assay was immunoSEQ multiplex PCR. The data show some 2,000,000 clones, around 95% seen once. Material: naive CD4+ T cells sorted from blood. Subset in this sample: CD45RA+ positively selected. The receptor source for this set is a man aged 18 to 35 in good health.

The table lists this clone with a few counts. This chain joins TRBV9 and TRBJ1-5; D gene uncertain. The V gene lost 1 base and the J gene lost 11 bases, with 13 bases spanning the gap. CDR3 size: 13 residues. Germline V gene lookup returns CDR1 SGDLS and CDR2 YYNGEE. The CDR3 is CASSVHSSGAQHF. CDR3 nucleotides: TGTGCCAGCAGCGTACACAGCTCCGGGGCCCAGCATTTT. Together with reference TRBV9 and TRBJ1-5, the CDR3 gives the full variable domain: DSGVTQTPKHLITATGQRVTLRCSPRSGDLSVYWYQQSLDQGLQFLIQYYNGEERAKGNILERFSAQQFPDLHSELNLSSLELGDSALYFCASSVHSSGAQHFGDGTRLSIL.

V and J are TRBV7-3 and TRBJ2-3; D perhaps matches TRBD2 (5 bases). This CDR3 comprises 14 residues. Germline V lookup: CDR1 SGHTA, CDR2 FQGTGA. Trimming stripped 4 bases from V and 6 bases from J, with 14 bases between. The CDR3 region is CASSSTGKTDTQYF. CDR3 DNA sequence: TGTGCCAGCAGCTCCACCGGGAAAACCGATACGCAGTATTTT. Drawing the rest from reference TRBV7-3 and TRBJ2-3, the complete variable domain is GAGVSQTPSNKVTEKGKYVELRCDPISGHTALYWYRQSLGQGPEFLIYFQGTGAADDSGLPNDRFFAVRPEGSVSTLKIQRTERGDSAVYLCASSSTGKTDTQYFGPGTRLTVL.

This rearrangement joins TRBV4-3 to TRBJ1-2; D gene uncertain. Germline V gene data show CDR1 as LGHNA and CDR2 as YSLEER. The V end was cut by 0 bases, the J end by 1 base, with 15 bases between. This CDR3 has 17 amino acids. DNA for the CDR3: TGCGCCAGCAGCCAAGATGGGCCGGGCAAGATTAACTATGGCTACACCTTC. The encoded protein is CASSQDGPGKINYGYTF.

Concerning this clone itself: The same CDR3 can be traced to other DNA sequences in this sample. CDR3 coding DNA: TGTGCCAGCAGCTTAGCAGGGGGGGTAGAGACCCAGTACTTC. Its protein product is CASSLAGGVETQYF. J is TRBJ2-5 and V is TRBV7-9; maybe TRBD2 (7 bases). The CDR3 has 14 amino acids. CDR1 is SEHNR and CDR2 is FQNEAQ in the germline V gene (reference sequence). Deletions cut 0 bases from V and 4 bases from J, with 9 bases between.

The rearrangement uses TRBV30 and TRBJ1-2; 7 bases are a match to TRBD1. Germline trimming cut 6 bases from V and 2 bases from J; bases unmatched to any gene: 3. CDR3 length equals 12 residues. Germline CDR1 reads GTSNPN; CDR2 reads SVGIG (reference sequence). The CDR3 DNA reads as TGTGCCTGCCGACAGGGAAACTATGGCTACACCTTC. Encoded protein: CACRQGNYGYTF.

The chain couples TRBV30 to TRBJ2-7; no clear D. The CDR3 spans 11 residues. Trimming cost V 0 bases and J 5 bases, with 5 bases left between them. Per the germline V gene, CDR1 is GTSNPN and CDR2 is SVGIG (reference sequence). The CDR3 region has the DNA TGTGCCTGGAGTGTAAACCACGAGCAGTACTTC. Translated: CAWSVNHEQYF.

The gene calls are TRBV5-1 and TRBJ2-3, with no clear D. The germline CDR1 and CDR2 sequences are SGHRS and YFSETQ. The CDR3 has 14 amino acids. The germline V and J ends were trimmed by 1 base and 2 bases, with 8 bases remaining between them. The CDR3 protein is CASSLSDNTDTQYF. CDR3 DNA sequence: TGCGCCAGCAGCTTGAGCGACAACACAGATACGCAGTATTTT. The whole variable domain, filled in from reference TRBV5-1 and TRBJ2-3, reads KAGVTQTPRYLIKTRGQQVTLSCSPISGHRSVSWYQQTPGQGLQFLFEYFSETQRNKGNFPGRFSGRQFSNSRSEMNVSTLELGDSALYLCASSLSDNTDTQYFGPGTRLTVL.

J is TRBJ1-6 and V is TRBV2; the D is unclear. The germline gives CDR1 SNHLY, CDR2 FYNNEI. V shed 4 bases and J shed 10 bases, with 14 bases lying between them. This CDR3 contains 14 residues. CDR3 bases: TGTGCCAGCAGTGTTCAGGTTCTGGGATCACCCCTCCACTTT. Translated, it gives CASSVQVLGSPLHF.

This chain connects TRBV5-6 to TRBJ1-5, with 9 bases fitting TRBD1. With V trimmed by 4 bases and J by 4 bases, 6 bases remained unmatched. The V gene's germline CDR1 is SGHDT and CDR2 YYEEEE. The CDR3 totals 15 residues. This CDR3 is CASSRRDRANQPQHF. The CDR3 nucleotides read TGTGCCAGCAGCCGACGGGACAGGGCAAATCAGCCCCAGCATTTT.

The chain couples TRBV9 to TRBJ2-7; 8 bases are shared with TRBD2. The germline V gene encodes CDR1 SGDLS and CDR2 YYNGEE. J gave up 5 bases and V 0 bases, and 7 bases lay outside the gene matches. CDR3 length equals 15 residues. CDR3 sequence (DNA): TGTGCCAGCAGCGTAGTCGGGGGGGCCGGGAACGAGCAGTACTTC. Protein: CASSVVGGAGNEQYF.

This chain links TRBV19 with TRBJ2-3, with D perhaps matching TRBD2 (6 bases). CDR3 length: 17 residues. The germline gives CDR1 LNHDA, CDR2 SQIVND (reference sequence). V was clipped by 5 bases and J by 4 bases, with 22 bases between them. This CDR3 reads CASSSPAGRNFPDTQYF. DNA of the CDR3: TGTGCCAGTAGTTCGCCGGCCGGGAGAAATTTCCCAGATACGCAGTATTTT.